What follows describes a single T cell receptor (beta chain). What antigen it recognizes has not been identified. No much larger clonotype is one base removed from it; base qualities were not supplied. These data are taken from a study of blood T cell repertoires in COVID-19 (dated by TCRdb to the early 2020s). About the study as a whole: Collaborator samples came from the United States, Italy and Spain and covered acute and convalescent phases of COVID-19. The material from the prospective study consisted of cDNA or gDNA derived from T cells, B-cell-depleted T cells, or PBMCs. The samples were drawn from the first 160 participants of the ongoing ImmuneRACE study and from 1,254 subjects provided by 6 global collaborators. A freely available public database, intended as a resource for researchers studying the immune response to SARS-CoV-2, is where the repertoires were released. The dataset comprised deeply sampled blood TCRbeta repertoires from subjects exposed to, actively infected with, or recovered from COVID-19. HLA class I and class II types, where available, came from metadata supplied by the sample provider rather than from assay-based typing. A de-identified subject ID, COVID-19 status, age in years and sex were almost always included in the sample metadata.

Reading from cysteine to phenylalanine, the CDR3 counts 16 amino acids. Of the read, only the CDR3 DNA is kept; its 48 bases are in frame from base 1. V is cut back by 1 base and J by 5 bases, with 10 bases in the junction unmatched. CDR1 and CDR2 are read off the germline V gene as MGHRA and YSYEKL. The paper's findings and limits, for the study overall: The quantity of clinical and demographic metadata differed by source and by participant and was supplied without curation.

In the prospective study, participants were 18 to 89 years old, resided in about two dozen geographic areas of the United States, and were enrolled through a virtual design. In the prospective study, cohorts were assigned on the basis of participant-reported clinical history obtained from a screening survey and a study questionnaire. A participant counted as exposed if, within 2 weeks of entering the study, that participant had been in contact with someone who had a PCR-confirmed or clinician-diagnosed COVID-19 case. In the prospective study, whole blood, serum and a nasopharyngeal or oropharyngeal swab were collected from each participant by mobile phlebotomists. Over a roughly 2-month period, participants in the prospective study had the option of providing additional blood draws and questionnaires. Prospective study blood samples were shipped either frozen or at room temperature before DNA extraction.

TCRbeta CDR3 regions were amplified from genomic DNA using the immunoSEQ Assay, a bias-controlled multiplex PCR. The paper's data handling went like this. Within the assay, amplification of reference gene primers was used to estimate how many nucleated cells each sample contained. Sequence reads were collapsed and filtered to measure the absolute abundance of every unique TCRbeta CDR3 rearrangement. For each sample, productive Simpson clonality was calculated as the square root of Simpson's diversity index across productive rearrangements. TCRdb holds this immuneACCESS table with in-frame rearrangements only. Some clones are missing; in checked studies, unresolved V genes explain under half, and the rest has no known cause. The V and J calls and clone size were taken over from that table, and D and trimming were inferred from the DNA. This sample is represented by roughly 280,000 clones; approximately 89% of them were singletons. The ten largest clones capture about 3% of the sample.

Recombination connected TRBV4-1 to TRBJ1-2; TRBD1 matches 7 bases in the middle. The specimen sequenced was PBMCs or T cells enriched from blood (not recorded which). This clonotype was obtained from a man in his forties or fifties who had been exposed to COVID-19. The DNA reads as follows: TGCGCCAGCAGCCAAGGTAGAGGGGGCAGCCTTTATGGCTACACCTTC. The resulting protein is CASSQGRGGSLYGYTF.